This T cell receptor beta chain was sequenced for a study of T cells in Graves' hyperthyroidism and ophthalmopathy. This clonotype was detected many times. Diagnosis relied on clinical symptoms, serum thyroxine and TRAb, thyroid ultrasound and orbital computed tomography. CDR1 KGHDR and CDR2 SFDVKD come from the germline V gene. After removal of 2 bases from V and 4 bases from J, the junction contained 6 bases not matched to a gene. The CDR3 loop spans 15 amino acids. Researchers amplified the TCR beta CDR3 regions from RNA transcripts. Using the HTBI primer set, a first-round RT-PCR was run on the TCR CDR3. TCRdb itself ran the multiplex PCR reads through MiXCR, one entry per CDR3 protein. This table holds around 660,000 distinct CDR3 sequences, just under 45% found once.

The sample was peripheral blood or thyroid tissue (not recorded which). The clonotype originates from an adult man with Graves' disease, either hyperthyroidism or ophthalmopathy (not recorded which). The chain couples TRBV24-1 to TRBJ1-2, with 7 bases that match TRBD1. CDR3 loop: CATSDSQGVFYGYTF. In DNA, the CDR3 is TGTGCCACCAGTGATTCGCAGGGGGTGTTCTATGGCTACACCTTC.